These 21 T cell receptor beta chains share one sample of origin, sequenced in a study of blood T cells in healthy people across ages. Sample-barcoded 5' priming and a J-beta primer mix drove a second PCR of roughly 7 to 11 cycles. MiXCR, run by TCRdb on the 5' RACE reads, gives a single entry per CDR3 protein. Of 500,000 to 700,000 distinct CDR3 sequences in the sample, under 30% are singletons; the top ten hold 15% to 19%. Source material: blood. The receptors come from an elderly woman in good health.

This clonotype was picked up many times. The rearrangement uses TRBV7-2 and TRBJ2-1, with 9 bases identical to TRBD1. The length of the CDR3 is 17 residues. J gave up 9 bases and V 0 bases, and 12 bases lay outside the gene matches. In germline, CDR1 is SGHTA, CDR2 FQGNSA. CDR3 nucleotide sequence: TGTGCCAGCAGCTTAGCGCTGGGGACAGGGAAAGGTGGTGAGCAGTTCTTC. Its translation is CASSLALGTGKGGEQFF.

This clonotype was seen at least ten times. The chain is built from TRBV4-2 and TRBJ2-5; either TRBD1 or TRBD2 may fit D (6 bases each). CDR1 is LGHNA, CDR2 YNFKEQ, per germline. Trimming cost V 0 bases and J 2 bases, with 13 bases left between them. CDR3 size: 16 residues. The CDR3 DNA sequence: TGTGCCAGCAGCCAAGAATTACGGGGGCCTCAAGAGACCCAGTACTTC. Its translation: CASSQELRGPQETQYF.

This clonotype was picked up a small number of times. A much larger clone differs from this one at a single base, so this may be a read error. The CDR3 DNA reads as TGTGCCAGCAGACGGAGCGGGGGGTCGCTCTCCTCCTACAATGAGCAGTACTTC. Protein sequence: CASRRSGGSLSSYNEQYF. The V and J genes are TRBV6-1 and TRBJ2-1, with 9 bases that match TRBD2. The J call could be wrong; TRBJ2-7 is a better fit for the DNA end. Per germline, CDR1 MNHNS and CDR2 SASEGT. The CDR3 has 18 amino acids.

This clonotype was recorded only once. This chain's CDR3 is CASSLGLAATEQFF. CDR3 DNA: TGTGCCAGCAGTTTAGGACTAGCAGCCACTGAGCAGTTCTTC. V is TRBV12-3 or TRBV12-4 and J is TRBJ2-1, with TRBD2 identical over 7 bases. CDR3 length equals 14 residues. With 1 base clipped from V and 9 bases from J, the junction kept 6 bases outside the gene matches.

DNA for the CDR3: TGTGCCAGCAGCCCCAGGCGGATAGCCTCTGGAAACACCATATATTTT. Protein sequence: CASSPRRIASGNTIYF. The chain couples TRBV3-1 to TRBJ1-3; D ambiguous. Looked up from germline, CDR1 is LGHDT and CDR2 is YNNKEL (reference sequence). V was trimmed by 4 bases and J by 0 bases, leaving 13 bases between them. This CDR3 is built from 16 residues.

A note on this clonotype: This may be a read error, as it is one base from a much larger clone. This sequence joins TRBV5-1 and TRBJ1-1; TRBD1 is a possible D gene (5 bases). Germline V gives CDR1 SGHRS, CDR2 YFSETQ. CDR3 length: 14 amino acids. V dropped 4 bases and J dropped 7 bases, with 17 bases sitting between them. CDR3 region: CASSPEGLRIEAFF. CDR3 bases: TGCGCCAGCAGCCCCGAGGGGCTAAGGATTGAAGCTTTCTTT.

This clonotype was found many times. This sequence joins TRBV15 and TRBJ2-3; possibly TRBD2 for D (5 bases). Trimming pared 1 base from V and 3 bases from J, leaving 8 bases between. The CDR3 is 14 amino acids. Germline CDR1 LNHNV, CDR2 YYDKDF (reference sequence). Here the CDR3 DNA reads TGTGCCACCAGCAGAGTTCGGGGAACAGATACGCAGTATTTT. It codes for CATSRVRGTDTQYF.

The V call is TRBV7-2, the J call TRBJ2-5; tentative D call: TRBD2 (6 bases). V was clipped by 5 bases and J by 11 bases, with 27 bases between them. Germline loops: CDR1 SGHTA, CDR2 FQGNSA. The CDR3 runs 16 residues. CDR3 protein: CASSPGGSVGWEEQYF. In nucleotides, the CDR3 is TGTGCCAGCAGCCCCGGAGGGAGCGTTGGTTGGGAAGAGCAGTACTTC.

There are many counts of this clonotype. This chain connects TRBV5-1 to TRBJ2-5, with 8 bases lining up with TRBD2. The ends lost 0 bases at V and 2 bases at J; junction bases unmatched: 3. The CDR3 loop spans 15 amino acids. Looked up from germline, CDR1 is SGHRS and CDR2 is YFSETQ. In nucleotides, the CDR3 is TGCGCCAGCAGCTTGGATACGGGAGGGCAAGAGACCCAGTACTTC. Translated, it gives CASSLDTGGQETQYF.

This chain uses TRBV6-1 with TRBJ2-1; 7 bases align to TRBD2. V lost 6 bases, J lost 8 bases, and 4 bases stayed unmatched. Germline V gene data show CDR1 as MNHNS and CDR2 as SASEGT. CDR3 length: 12 amino acids. The CDR3 DNA reads as TGTGCCAGCAGCGGACTAGAGTATGAGCAGTTCTTC. Amino acids: CASSGLEYEQFF.

This clonotype was seen more than once but under ten times. The chain carries TRBV9 and TRBJ1-5; 7 bases are a match to TRBD1. The CDR3 is 15 amino acids. J lost 4 bases, V lost 3 bases, and 7 bases had no gene match. CDR1 is SGDLS, CDR2 YYNGEE, per germline. The CDR3 is CASSARDSQNQPQHF. The DNA of the CDR3 is TGTGCCAGCAGCGCACGGGACAGCCAAAATCAGCCCCAGCATTTT.

This clonotype was seen ten or more times. This chain links TRBV12-3 or TRBV12-4 with TRBJ2-7, with 8 bases that match TRBD1. J lost 1 base, V lost 3 bases, and 8 bases had no gene match. The CDR3 spans 16 residues. CDR3 nucleotide sequence: TGTGCCAGCAGTTTGGTCGGACAGGGCGGATCCTACGAGCAGTACTTC. Translating gives CASSLVGQGGSYEQYF.

The chain couples TRBV9 to TRBJ2-1, with TRBD1 matching over 8 bases. The end of the DNA is better explained by TRBJ2-7, so the J call may be wrong. The CDR3 spans 15 residues. CDR1 and CDR2 from the germline V gene are SGDLS and YYNGEE. For the CDR3, the DNA is TGTGCCAGCAGCGACACAGGGGGTAACTACAATGAGCAGTACTTC. Translation gives CASSDTGGNYNEQYF.

Worth noting for this clonotype: A read error may explain this, as a much larger clone is one base away. This chain links TRBV12-3 or TRBV12-4 with TRBJ1-2; a weak D match, TRBD1 (5 bases). The CDR3 has 13 amino acids. V dropped 5 bases and J dropped 4 bases, with 11 bases sitting between them. The CDR3 is CASSMGVLYGYTF. In DNA form, the CDR3 reads TGTGCCAGCAGTATGGGGGTACTCTATGGCTACACCTTC.

To note about this clonotype: The junction does not match germline at one end; this may be a read error. The chain carries TRBV5-1 and TRBJ2-1; D unresolved. Germline V gene lookup returns CDR1 SGHRS and CDR2 YFSETQ. The CDR3 runs to 13 residues. The CDR3 sequence is CASSLESPNERFF. In nucleotides, the CDR3 is TGCGCCAGCAGCTTGGAATCGCCTAATGAGCGGTTCTTC.

The table lists this clonotype with a few counts. This chain links TRBV7-6 with TRBJ2-2; D is possibly TRBD2 (7 bases). Trimming shortened V by 4 bases and J by 14 bases, and 17 bases separated the two germline ends. CDR1 and CDR2 (germline): SGHVS, FNYEAQ. The CDR3 loop spans 13 amino acids. CDR3 region: CASSSTSRGPLFF. The CDR3 DNA follows: TGTGCCAGCAGCTCGACTAGCCGGGGGCCACTGTTTTTT. Combining the CDR3 with reference TRBV7-6 and TRBJ2-2 gives the whole variable domain GAGVSQSPRYKVTKRGQDVALRCDPISGHVSLYWYRQALGQGPEFLTYFNYEAQQDKSGLPNDRFSAERPEGSISTLTIQRTEQRDSAMYRCASSSTSRGPLFFGEGSRLTVL.

Only a few counts were recorded for this clonotype. The genes are TRBV12-3 or TRBV12-4 and TRBJ2-2; possibly TRBD1 for D (5 bases). The CDR3 covers 14 residues. Trimming shortened V by 6 bases and J by 2 bases, and 10 bases separated the two germline ends. This chain's CDR3 is CASSNQGNTGELFF. The CDR3 DNA sequence: TGTGCCAGCAGCAACCAGGGCAACACCGGGGAGCTGTTTTTT.

As concerns this clonotype: This may be a read error, as it is one base from a much larger clone. The CDR3 protein is CASSSRGLGCEQYF. The CDR3 bases are TGTGCCAGCAGCTCCAGGGGGTTGGGATGCGAGCAGTACTTC. The chain couples TRBV7-9 to TRBJ2-7; 7 bases agree with TRBD1. This CDR3 region has 14 residues. Germline V lookup: CDR1 SEHNR, CDR2 FQNEAQ (reference sequence). Trimming cost V 4 bases and J 6 bases; bases outside gene matches: 9.

This clonotype came up a few times. The CDR3 DNA follows: TGTGCCAGCAGCATAGGACAGGGGGTAAACATTTACGAGCAGTACTTC. Translating gives CASSIGQGVNIYEQYF. This sequence joins TRBV7-2 and TRBJ2-7; 10 bases match TRBD1. Germline trimming cut 5 bases from V and 4 bases from J; bases unmatched to any gene: 11. This CDR3 spans 16 amino acids. Germline V gives CDR1 SGHTA, CDR2 FQGNSA.

This sequence joins TRBV5-1 and TRBJ2-7; D is undetermined. Trimming took off 0 bases at V and 0 bases at J, with 10 bases between the two ends. The germline gives CDR1 SGHRS, CDR2 YFSETQ. The CDR3 runs to 15 residues. The CDR3 spells CASSLAEGLSYEQYF. The CDR3 bases are TGCGCCAGCAGCTTGGCCGAAGGTCTCTCCTACGAGCAGTACTTC. The variable domain in full, with the rest retrieved from reference TRBV5-1 and TRBJ2-7, is KAGVTQTPRYLIKTRGQQVTLSCSPISGHRSVSWYQQTPGQGLQFLFEYFSETQRNKGNFPGRFSGRQFSNSRSEMNVSTLELGDSALYLCASSLAEGLSYEQYFGPGTRLTVT.

The chain recombines TRBV20-1 with TRBJ1-1, with D tentatively TRBD1 (5 bases). The CDR3 has 13 residues. The V end was cut by 0 bases, the J end by 2 bases, with 7 bases between. In germline, CDR1 is DFQATT, CDR2 SNEGSKA (reference sequence). CDR3 coding DNA: TGCAGTGCTAGAGACGACAGAAACACTGAAGCTTTCTTT. Its protein product is CSARDDRNTEAFF.